The entry that follows covers one T cell receptor (beta chain) sequence. Its antigen is still unknown. This entry is derived from a study of T cell responses to AZD1222 COVID-19 vaccine. Germline assignment: CDR1 SGHTA and CDR2 FQGNSA. This CDR3 is built from 16 residues. V lost 5 bases to trimming and J lost 2 bases; unmatched junction nucleotides: 11. Profiled with immunoSEQ multiplex PCR; TCRdb holds only in-frame clones, not every one. This sample has 95,000 to 110,000 clones, with over 85% found just once. The study's findings and limits: Only after the peak T cell response were repertoires sampled.

The sequence came from an adult in good health. The input for sequencing was peripheral blood, taken on day 0 of AZD1222 vaccination. The V gene is TRBV7-2, the J gene TRBJ2-5; TRBD2 agrees at 7 bases. The CDR3 bases are TGTGCCAGCAGCCCCCATCTGCGAGCGGGACAAGAGACCCAGTACTTC. It yields the protein CASSPHLRAGQETQYF.